The present T cell receptor beta chain was sequenced within a study of T-cell memory formation after mild COVID-19. In the study overall: TCR clustering was largely donor specific.

V was cut by 3 bases and J by 3 bases, with 18 bases left in between. The germline V gene has CDR1 GTSNPN and CDR2 SVGIG (reference sequence). The CDR3 loop spans 15 amino acids. Whole-study findings and limits: CD4/CD8 balance held among clones contracting day 15 to 85, and later expanders leaned CD4+.

TCRdb called the 5' RACE reads again in MiXCR, with one record for every CDR3 protein. This table holds around 30,000 distinct CDR3 sequences, less than 15% found once. This clonotype was counted ten times or more. The target antigen is unknown. The sequenced sample consisted of PBMCs or a T cell subset sorted from them (not recorded which). The chain is built from TRBV30 and TRBJ2-7, with D possibly TRBD2 on 6 matching bases. This TCR was sampled from an adult woman who had mild COVID-19 (a few samples of this study predate the infection). Cell type and time point are not known. CDR3 loop: CAWRAGQATLYEQYF. The DNA of the CDR3 is TGTGCCTGGAGGGCGGGGCAGGCGACCCTCTACGAGCAGTACTTC.